This TCR beta chain was retrieved from a study of response to subunit inactivated influenza vaccine. This clonotype came up a few times. Its target is unknown. The germline V and J ends were trimmed by 5 bases and 2 bases, with 7 bases remaining between them. Germline V gene lookup returns CDR1 KGHSH and CDR2 LQKENI. This CDR3 comprises 12 residues. Study-level findings and limits: The authors offered the suggestion that each seasonal influenza vaccination recruits few new T cells.

TCRdb itself ran the RT-PCR reads through MiXCR, one entry per CDR3 protein. The sample consists of 550,000 to 800,000 distinct CDR3 sequences, about 15% of them appearing once. The receptor comes from a man between 45 and 60 years old who received an inactivated influenza vaccine. J is TRBJ2-7 and V is TRBV18; no definite D call. The source material was PBMCs from blood, sampled roughly 2 weeks before vaccination. Written as DNA, the CDR3 is TGTGCCAGCTCAACCGACACCTACGAGCAGTACTTC. Protein product: CASSTDTYEQYF.